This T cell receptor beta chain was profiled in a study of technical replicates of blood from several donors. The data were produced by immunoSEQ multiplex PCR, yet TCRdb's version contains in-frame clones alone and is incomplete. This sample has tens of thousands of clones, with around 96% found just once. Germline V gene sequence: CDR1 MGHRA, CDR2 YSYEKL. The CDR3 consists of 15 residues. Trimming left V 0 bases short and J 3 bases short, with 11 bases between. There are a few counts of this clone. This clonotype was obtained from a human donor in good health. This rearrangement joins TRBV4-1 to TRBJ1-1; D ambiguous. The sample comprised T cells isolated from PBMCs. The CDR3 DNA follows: TGCGCCAGCAGCCAAGAGCGGGGTCGGGACACTGAAGCTTTCTTT. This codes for CASSQERGRDTEAFF.